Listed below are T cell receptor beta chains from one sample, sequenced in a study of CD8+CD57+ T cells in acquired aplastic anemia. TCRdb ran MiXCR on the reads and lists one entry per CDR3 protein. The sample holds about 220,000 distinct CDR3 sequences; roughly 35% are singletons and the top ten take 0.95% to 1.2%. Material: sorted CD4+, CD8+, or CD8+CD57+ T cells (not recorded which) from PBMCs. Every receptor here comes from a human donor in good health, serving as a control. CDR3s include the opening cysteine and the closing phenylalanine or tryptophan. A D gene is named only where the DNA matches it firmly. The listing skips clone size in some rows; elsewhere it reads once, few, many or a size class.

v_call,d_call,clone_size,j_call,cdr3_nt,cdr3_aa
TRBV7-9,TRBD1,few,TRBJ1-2,TGTGCCAGCAGACCACAAGGACAGGGAGCCTATGGCTACACCTTC,CASRPQGQGAYGYTF
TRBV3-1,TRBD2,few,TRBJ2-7,TGTGCCAGCAGCCAAGTGTGGGGGCCAGCGGGGGGGCCTCGAGAGCAGTACTTC,CASSQVWGPAGGPREQYF
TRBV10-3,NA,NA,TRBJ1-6,TGTGCCAGCAGTTATGGGGCTGGACCCCTCCACTTT,CASSYGAGPLHF
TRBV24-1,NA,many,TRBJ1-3,TGTGCCACCAGTGACCCCCGGGGTGGAAACACCATATATTTT,CATSDPRGGNTIYF
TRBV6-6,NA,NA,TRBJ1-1,TGTGCCACCAAGGGACACCCGAACACTGAAGCTTTCTTT,CATKGHPNTEAFF
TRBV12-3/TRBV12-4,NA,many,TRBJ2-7,TGTGCCAGCAAAGCGACCTTTCTGGCAGGAACACACTCCAACCGATACGAGCAGTACTTC,CASKATFLAGTHSNRYEQYF
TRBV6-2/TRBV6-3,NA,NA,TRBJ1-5,TGTGCCAGCAGTTACAATCTGGTCGGCCCCCAGCATTTT,CASSYNLVGPQHF
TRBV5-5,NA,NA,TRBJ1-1,TGTGCCAGCAGCACTACGACGGGAGATGAAGCTTTCTTT,CASSTTTGDEAFF
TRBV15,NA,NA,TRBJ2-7,TGTGCCACCAGCAGGGACAGTGGTTTCTACGAGCAGTACTTC,CATSRDSGFYEQYF
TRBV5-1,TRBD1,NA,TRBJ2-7,TGCGCCAGCAGCTCCTACCGGGACAGGGGGCCCTACGAGCGGTACTTC,CASSSYRDRGPYERYF
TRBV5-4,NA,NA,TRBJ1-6,TGTGCCAGCAGCTTGCACCCCGAGGATTCACCCCTCCACTTT,CASSLHPEDSPLHF
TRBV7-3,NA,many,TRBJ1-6,TGTGCCAGCAGCTTATCAGGGGACTATAATTCACCCCTCCACTTT,CASSLSGDYNSPLHF
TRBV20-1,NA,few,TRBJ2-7,TGCAGTGCTAGGAACACGTTCTACGAGCAGTACTTC,CSARNTFYEQYF
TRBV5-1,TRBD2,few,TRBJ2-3,TGCGCCAGCAGCTTGGGAGTAGCGGGGGGCGCAGATACGCAGTATTTT,CASSLGVAGGADTQYF
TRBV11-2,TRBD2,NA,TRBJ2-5,TGTGCCAGCAGCTTATGGGGAGGGGTAGAGACCCAGTACTTC,CASSLWGGVETQYF
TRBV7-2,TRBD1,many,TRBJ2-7,TGTGCCAGCAGCATAGGGACAGGGACTTACTACGAGCAGTACTTC,CASSIGTGTYYEQYF
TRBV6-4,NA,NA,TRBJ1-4,TGTGCCAGCAGTGTCAGTGCAGGGGATAATGAAAAACTGTTTTTT,CASSVSAGDNEKLFF
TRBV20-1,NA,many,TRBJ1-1,TGCAGTGCAACTGGACACCAGAACACTGAAGCTTTCTTT,CSATGHQNTEAFF
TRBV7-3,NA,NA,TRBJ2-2,TGTGCCAGCAGCTTGGGGGGGCACACCGGGGAGCTGTTTTTT,CASSLGGHTGELFF
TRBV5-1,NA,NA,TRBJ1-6,TGCGCCAGCAGCTTGGGGGGCAGCTATGATTCACCCCTCCACTTT,CASSLGGSYDSPLHF
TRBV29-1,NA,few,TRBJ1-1,TGCAGCGTTGAAGACACTAACGGGGCTGAAGCTTTCTTT,CSVEDTNGAEAFF
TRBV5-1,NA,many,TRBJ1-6,TGCGCCAGCAGCTTGGGTCAGGGACAAAATTCACCCCTCCACTTT,CASSLGQGQNSPLHF
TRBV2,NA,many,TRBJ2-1,TGTGCCAGCAGCGTTACTAGTCTTAGCGAGCAGTTCTTC,CASSVTSLSEQFF
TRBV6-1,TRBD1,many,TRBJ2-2,TGTGCCAGCAGCGCGACAGGGGGAAAGCTGTTTTTT,CASSATGGKLFF
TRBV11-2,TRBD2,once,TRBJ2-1,TGTGCCAGCAGCTTAAAGTCGGGGGGTGGAGGTGAGCAGTTCTTC,CASSLKSGGGGEQFF
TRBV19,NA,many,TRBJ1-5,TGTGCCACTTCGTCTGGTTATAGCAATCAGCCCCAGCATTTT,CATSSGYSNQPQHF
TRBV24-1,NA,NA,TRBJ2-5,TGTGCCACCAGTGCTTCACAGGCTCCCGAGACCCAGTACTTC,CATSASQAPETQYF
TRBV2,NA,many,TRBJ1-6,TGTGCCAGCATCTGGACAGCCACGACCTATAATTCACCCCTCCACTTT,CASIWTATTYNSPLHF
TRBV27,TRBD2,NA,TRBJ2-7,TGTGCCAGCAGTTTAAGCGGGAGGGTCATTAACGAGCAGTACTTC,CASSLSGRVINEQYF
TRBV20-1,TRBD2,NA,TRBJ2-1,TGCAGTGCTAGTTCCCCGGGGGGATCCTACAATGAGCAGTTCTTC,CSASSPGGSYNEQFF
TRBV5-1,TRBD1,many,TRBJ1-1,TGCGCCAGCAGCTTGGAGGGGGCGAGTTCGACTGAAGCTTTCTTT,CASSLEGASSTEAFF
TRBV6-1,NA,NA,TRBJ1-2,TGTGCCAGCAGAGCGGGCGGGAACTATGGCTACACCTTC,CASRAGGNYGYTF